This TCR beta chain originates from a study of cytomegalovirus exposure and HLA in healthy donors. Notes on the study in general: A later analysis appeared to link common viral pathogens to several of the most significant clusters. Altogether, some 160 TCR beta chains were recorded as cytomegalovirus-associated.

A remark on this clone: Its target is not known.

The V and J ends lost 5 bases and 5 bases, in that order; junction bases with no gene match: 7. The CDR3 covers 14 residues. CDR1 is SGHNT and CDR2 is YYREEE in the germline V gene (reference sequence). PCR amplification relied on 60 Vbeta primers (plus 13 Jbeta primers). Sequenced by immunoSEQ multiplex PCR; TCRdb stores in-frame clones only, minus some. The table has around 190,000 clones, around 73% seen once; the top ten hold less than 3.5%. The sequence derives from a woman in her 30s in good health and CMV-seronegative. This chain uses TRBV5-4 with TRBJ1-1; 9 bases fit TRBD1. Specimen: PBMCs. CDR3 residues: CASRLLGQGTEAFF. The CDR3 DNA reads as TGTGCCAGCAGACTACTGGGACAGGGAACTGAAGCTTTCTTT.